What follows are 3 T cell receptor beta chains derived from one specimen sequenced in a study of T cell responses to AZD1222 COVID-19 vaccine (dated by TCRdb to about 2021). Library creation used the immunoSEQ multiplex PCR assay. TCRdb took this table from immuneACCESS and kept in-frame rearrangements with V and J called. Such tables lack part of the clones; where checked against another copy, unresolved V genes explain under half of the gap, and the rest is unexplained. The sample records around 120,000 clones, 85% to 95% of which are singletons. Together, the top ten hold 2.9% of the sample. The intended sense of this specimen's time point label: baseline before first vaccination. Sample: peripheral blood, taken on day 0 of AZD1222 vaccination. All receptors come from an adult in good health.

The chain has TRBV7-9 and TRBJ1-1; TRBD1 is a possible D gene (5 bases). The V end was cut by 0 bases, the J end by 0 bases, with 11 bases between. The V gene's germline CDR1 is SEHNR and CDR2 FQNEAQ (reference sequence). The CDR3 covers 16 residues. The chain's CDR3 is CASSLAPGRLNTEAFF. In DNA form, the CDR3 reads TGTGCCAGCAGCTTAGCGCCGGGGCGGCTGAACACTGAAGCTTTCTTT.

This chain connects TRBV4-1 to TRBJ2-7, with 8 bases identical to TRBD2. Per germline, CDR1 MGHRA and CDR2 YSYEKL. J was trimmed by 0 bases and V by 0 bases; bases with no gene match: 10. CDR3 length: 18 amino acids. The CDR3 here is CASSQDLVLAGPSYEQYF. CDR3 nucleotides: TGCGCCAGCAGCCAAGATCTTGTGTTAGCGGGACCCTCCTACGAGCAGTACTTC.

This rearrangement joins TRBV4-2 to TRBJ2-1; D unclear. The CDR3 loop spans 15 amino acids. Trimming removed 0 bases at V and 13 bases at J, with 19 bases between. From germline, CDR1 is LGHNA and CDR2 YNFKEQ. The CDR3 sequence: CASSQDPGTTSEQFF. As DNA, the CDR3 is TGTGCCAGCAGCCAAGATCCGGGCACCACCAGTGAACAGTTCTTC.